These T cell receptor beta chains were read from a single sample in a study of T-cell memory formation after mild COVID-19. TCRdb used MiXCR to reprocess the 5' RACE reads, holding one entry per CDR3 protein. The data contain approximately 300,000 distinct CDR3 sequences, about a sixth of them singletons. The sequenced material came from PBMCs or a T cell subset sorted from them (not recorded which). These receptors were taken from a man aged 18 to 29 who had mild COVID-19 (a few samples of this study predate the infection). Cell type and time point are not known. Both conserved end residues are part of each CDR3. The D gene is left open where the match is weak. Expanded clones get a size class; other rows say once, few or many, or leave the size out.

>TRBJ2-1|TRBV18|TRBD1|.
CASSPDRDNEQFF
TGTGCCAGCTCACCGGACAGGGATAATGAGCAGTTCTTC
>TRBJ2-1|TRBV27|TRBD2|.
CASSSGTSGNNEQFF
TGTGCCAGCAGTTCCGGGACTAGCGGGAACAATGAGCAGTTCTTC
>TRBJ2-3|TRBV29-1|.|.
CSVEGRGTSTDTQYF
TGCAGCGTTGAAGGGAGGGGGACCAGCACAGATACGCAGTATTTT
>TRBJ2-1|TRBV12-3/TRBV12-4|TRBD1|many
CASHRDSGEQFF
TGTGCCAGCCACCGGGACAGTGGTGAGCAGTTCTTC
>TRBJ1-3|TRBV28|.|few
CASSLTTNTIYF
TGTGCCAGCAGCTTGACGACAAACACCATATATTTT
>TRBJ1-5|TRBV5-5|TRBD1|.
CASRATGGNQPQHF
TGTGCCAGCAGAGCTACAGGGGGCAATCAGCCCCAGCATTTT
>TRBJ1-5|TRBV7-2|.|few
CASSGTGPNQPQHF
TGTGCCAGCAGCGGTACAGGGCCGAATCAGCCCCAGCATTTT
>TRBJ1-4|TRBV9|.|.
CASSVGGVDEKLFF
TGTGCCAGCAGCGTAGGGGGAGTGGATGAAAAACTGTTTTTT
>TRBJ2-7|TRBV4-2|TRBD2|many
CASSQGEWEGTYEQYF
TGTGCCAGCAGCCAAGGAGAGTGGGAGGGGACCTACGAGCAGTACTTC
>TRBJ2-3|TRBV10-2|TRBD2|few
CASSESSGGLTYTQYF
TGCGCCAGCAGTGAGTCTAGCGGGGGACTCACATATACGCAGTATTTT
>TRBJ1-2|TRBV6-5|.|few
CASSYSGDGYTF
TGTGCCAGCAGTTACTCGGGGGATGGCTACACCTTC
>TRBJ2-7|TRBV7-3|.|few
CASSLNGPGPQYF
TGTGCCAGCAGCTTAAACGGTCCTGGACCTCAGTACTTC
>TRBJ1-5|TRBV20-1|.|few
CSARGWAGDQPQHF
TGCAGTGCTAGAGGGTGGGCAGGGGATCAGCCCCAGCATTTT
>TRBJ2-3|TRBV5-1|TRBD2|few
CASSRGAGAVTDTQYF
TGCGCCAGCTCACGAGGAGCGGGGGCAGTCACAGATACGCAGTATTTT
>TRBJ2-1|TRBV2|TRBD2|many
CASSARTSGGGANEQFF
TGTGCCAGCAGTGCCCGGACTAGCGGGGGAGGGGCCAATGAGCAGTTCTTC
>TRBJ2-5|TRBV6-5|TRBD2|.
CASSYTTSGVGETQYF
TGTGCCAGCAGTTACACGACTAGCGGGGTTGGGGAGACCCAGTACTTC
>TRBJ1-2|TRBV20-1|.|.
CSARVEGYGYTF
TGCAGTGCTAGAGTGGAGGGCTATGGCTACACCTTC
>TRBJ1-1|TRBV3-1|TRBD1|many
CASSQVPTGGSKAFF
TGTGCCAGCAGCCAAGTACCCACAGGGGGGAGTAAAGCTTTCTTT
>TRBJ2-2|TRBV27|.|.
CASSPRDAMTGELFF
TGTGCCAGCAGTCCGAGGGACGCTATGACCGGGGAGCTGTTTTTT
>TRBJ1-1|TRBV5-1|.|few
CASSTPDGVTEAFF
TGCGCCAGCAGCACTCCGGACGGTGTAACTGAAGCTTTCTTT
>TRBJ2-5|TRBV7-2|TRBD1|many
CASSLVSGGQGEETQYF
TGTGCCAGCAGCTTAGTAAGTGGAGGACAGGGTGAAGAGACCCAGTACTTC
>TRBJ2-1|TRBV14|.|.
CASSRLNEQFF
TGTGCCAGCAGCCGTCTCAATGAGCAGTTCTTC
>TRBJ2-1|TRBV20-1|TRBD2|.
CSAGTSGGSYLYNELFF
TGCAGTGCCGGGACTAGCGGGGGGTCCTACCTTTACAATGAGCTGTTCTTC
>TRBJ2-2|TRBV19|.|.
CASRLRASTEGGTGELFF
TGTGCCAGTAGGCTTCGGGCAAGTACAGAGGGGGGCACCGGGGAGCTGTTTTTT
>TRBJ2-2|TRBV7-6|.|.
CASSLFGGTGELFF
TGTGCCAGCAGCTTATTCGGAGGCACCGGGGAGCTGTTTTTT
>TRBJ2-3|TRBV12-3/TRBV12-4|.|.
CASTANTDTQYF
TGTGCCAGCACGGCTAACACAGATACGCAGTATTTT
>TRBJ2-7|TRBV18|.|.
CASSPNTLDEQYF
TGTGCCAGCTCACCCAACACCCTCGACGAGCAGTACTTC
>TRBJ1-5|TRBV7-3|TRBD1|.
CASSPGAGGHQPQHF
TGTGCCAGCAGCCCAGGGGCAGGGGGCCATCAGCCCCAGCATTTT
>TRBJ2-2|TRBV29-1|TRBD2|few
CSAPSGGGNTGELFF
TGCAGCGCACCTAGCGGGGGCGGTAACACCGGGGAGCTGTTTTTT
>TRBJ1-3|TRBV6-5|.|few
CASRVWGVQSENTIYF
TGTGCCAGCCGTGTCTGGGGTGTACAGTCCGAAAACACCATATATTTT
>TRBJ2-3|TRBV9|.|many
CASSVVEFTDTQYF
TGTGCCAGCAGCGTAGTTGAGTTCACAGATACGCAGTATTTT
>TRBJ1-1|TRBV20-1|.|few
CSASPVADAGTEAFF
TGCAGTGCTAGTCCTGTGGCGGATGCTGGCACTGAAGCTTTCTTT
>TRBJ1-1|TRBV5-1|.|.
CASSLRSLNTEAFF
TGCGCCAGCAGCTTGAGGTCCCTGAACACTGAAGCTTTCTTT
>TRBJ1-5|TRBV6-2/TRBV6-3|TRBD1|.
CASSRTGTAGWNQPQHF
TGTGCCAGCAGCCGGACAGGTACGGCGGGGTGGAATCAGCCCCAGCATTTT
>TRBJ2-1|TRBV5-1|TRBD2|.
CASARQELADYNEQFF
TGCGCCAGCGCCCGGCAGGAACTAGCGGACTACAATGAGCAGTTCTTC
>TRBJ1-1|TRBV7-6|.|.
CASSIETNTEAFF
TGTGCCAGCAGTATAGAAACGAACACTGAAGCTTTCTTT
>TRBJ2-4|TRBV12-3/TRBV12-4|.|many
CASSLAGENIQYF
TGTGCCAGCAGTTTGGCAGGTGAAAACATTCAGTACTTC
>TRBJ1-1|TRBV6-6|.|.
CASSRSYEAFF
TGTGCCAGCAGTCGGTCATATGAAGCTTTCTTT
>TRBJ2-7|TRBV6-1|.|few
CASSEPVASRDEQYF
TGTGCCAGCAGTGAACCCGTGGCTAGTCGTGACGAGCAGTACTTC
>TRBJ2-1|TRBV7-9|TRBD2|few
CASRRAGGESYNEQFF
TGTGCCAGCAGAAGAGCGGGGGGGGAGTCCTACAATGAGCAGTTCTTC
>TRBJ1-1|TRBV29-1|.|few
CSVEVDRNTEAFF
TGCAGCGTTGAGGTGGACAGAAACACTGAAGCTTTCTTT
>TRBJ1-1|TRBV3-1|.|.
CASSHPRGAGTEAFF
TGTGCCAGCAGCCACCCACGGGGGGCTGGCACTGAAGCTTTCTTT
>TRBJ1-1|TRBV20-1|.|few
CSARGWTIEAFF
TGCAGTGCTAGAGGGTGGACAATTGAAGCTTTCTTT
>TRBJ2-1|TRBV20-1|TRBD1|.
CSARRDRGYNEQFF
TGCAGTGCAAGACGGGACAGGGGATACAATGAGCAGTTCTTC
>TRBJ1-5|TRBV10-3|.|few
CAIMGGPNQPQHF
TGTGCCATCATGGGGGGCCCCAATCAGCCCCAGCATTTT
>TRBJ2-1|TRBV13|TRBD2|.
CASSSWTSGVSGNEQFF
TGTGCCAGCAGCTCCTGGACTAGCGGGGTTTCCGGCAATGAGCAGTTCTTC
>TRBJ1-5|TRBV12-5|.|.
CASGLINQPQHF
TGTGCTAGTGGCCTAATCAATCAGCCCCAGCATTTT
>TRBJ2-7|TRBV5-1|.|few
CASLALFRDKYRYEQYF
TGCGCCAGCCTCGCCTTATTCCGGGACAAGTATCGCTACGAGCAGTACTTC
>TRBJ2-5|TRBV27|.|.
CASSSSRRGETQYF
TGTGCCAGCAGTTCCTCTAGACGGGGGGAGACCCAGTACTTC
>TRBJ1-2|TRBV2|.|few
CASSEVVMSSDYTF
TGTGCCAGCAGTGAAGTCGTGATGAGTAGCGACTACACCTTC
>TRBJ2-3|TRBV30|.|many
CAWSGGDTQYF
TGTGCCTGGAGCGGAGGAGATACGCAGTATTTT
>TRBJ1-5|TRBV4-1|.|.
CASSPTGHRRYSNQPQHF
TGCGCCAGCAGTCCCACCGGACACCGGAGATATAGCAATCAGCCCCAGCATTTT
>TRBJ2-5|TRBV7-3|.|.
CASSPTPGGTQYF
TGTGCCAGCAGCCCGACACCCGGCGGTACCCAGTACTTC
>TRBJ1-2|TRBV20-1|.|few
CSARDRKIPSYGYTF
TGCAGTGCTAGAGATCGTAAGATTCCTTCTTATGGCTACACCTTC